This T cell receptor (beta chain) is from a study of Graves' ophthalmopathy and Graves' hyperthyroidism. The overall study: Blood was drawn at initial diagnosis, before any treatment.

This clonotype was observed many times. Its antigen is still unknown. Transcripts of RNA were the source for amplifying TCR beta CDR3 regions. An initial RT-PCR round employing HTBI primers preceded a second-round multiplex PCR. Using its own MiXCR run on the multiplex PCR reads, TCRdb lists one record per CDR3 protein. The table has fewer than 400,000 distinct CDR3 sequences, about 17% seen once. The study's findings and limits: Detection in blood was also observed for most expanded thyroid clonotypes above 0.001 frequency.

The CDR3 covers 15 residues. Germline-derived CDR1 and CDR2 are SGHAT and FQNNGV. V gave up 1 base and J gave up 4 bases, with 14 bases separating them. None of the included patients had other autoimmune diseases, uncontrolled infections, pregnancy or lactation, as these led to exclusion. Source material: peripheral blood. The clonotype comes from a woman younger than 35 with Graves' ophthalmopathy. The genes are TRBV11-2 and TRBJ2-7, with D unresolved. CDR3 sequence reads: CASSLGFMLLYEQYF. CDR3 nucleotides: TGTGCCAGCAGCTTAGGGTTCATGCTTTTGTACGAGCAGTACTTC.